Each of the 3 T cell receptor beta chains below was sequenced from the same sample in a study of early T cells in non-severe SARS-CoV-2 infection. MiXCR, applied by TCRdb to the 5' RACE reads, yields one record per CDR3 protein. The table lists some 71,000 distinct CDR3 sequences, about 10% of them singletons. The sample consisted of whole blood, taken at baseline. The receptors were sampled from an adult who was a healthcare worker with PCR-confirmed SARS-CoV-2 infection or an uninfected control (not recorded which).

In this sample, this clonotype turned up a few times. This rearrangement joins TRBV25-1 to TRBJ2-2; possibly TRBD1 for D (5 bases). Between the trimmed V and J ends, which lost 3 bases and 6 bases, there was a span of 8 bases. This CDR3 has 13 amino acids. The germline gives CDR1 MGHDK, CDR2 SYGVNS. The CDR3 spells CASSDRVSGELFF. The CDR3 DNA sequence: TGTGCCAGCAGTGACAGGGTCTCCGGGGAGCTGTTTTTT.

The genes are TRBV7-2 and TRBJ1-1, with D unresolved. Germline V gene sequence: CDR1 SGHTA, CDR2 FQGNSA. The V end was cut by 5 bases, the J end by 9 bases, with 7 bases between. The CDR3 has 10 residues. The CDR3 here is CASSHHKAFF. The CDR3 DNA follows: TGTGCCAGCAGCCATCACAAAGCTTTCTTT.

The rearrangement links TRBV20-1 to TRBJ2-6, with D perhaps TRBD2 (6 bases). Germline values: CDR1 DFQATT, CDR2 SNEGSKA (reference sequence). V shed 6 bases and J shed 0 bases, with 9 bases lying between them. This CDR3 contains 14 residues. The CDR3, as DNA: TGCAGTGCCCCGGACTACTCTGGGGCCAACGTCCTGACTTTC. Amino acid sequence: CSAPDYSGANVLTF.